This TCR beta chain was observed in a study of technical replicates of blood from several donors. CDR3 length: 14 residues. V gave up 5 bases and J gave up 5 bases, with 15 bases separating them. The germline V gene encodes CDR1 PRHDT and CDR2 FYEKMQ (reference sequence). In its sample, this clone was seen a few times. Libraries were prepared by immunoSEQ multiplex PCR; TCRdb keeps only in-frame clonotypes and omits some of them. The sample shows around 75,000 clones, about 93% of them seen only once. Source material: T cells isolated from PBMCs. The J gene is TRBJ1-1, the V gene TRBV13; D is unresolved. This TCR was sampled from a human donor in good health. CDR3 region: CASSTRTGKTEAFF. Written as DNA, the CDR3 is TGTGCCAGCAGCACGCGGACGGGGAAAACTGAAGCTTTCTTT.